The text below deals with one T cell receptor (beta chain). The entry originates in a study of metastatic and nonmetastatic thyroid tumors. Thyroid surgery had not been preceded by any treatment in any patient. TCRdb recomputed clones from the PCR reads via MiXCR. The sample consists of 15,000 to 19,000 clones, 3.5% to 4.5% of them appearing once. Specimen: tumor tissue. The clonotype originates from a female donor with papillary thyroid cancer or a benign thyroid nodule (not recorded which). Some clones in this sample may be carry-over from other donors' samples.

CDR3 residues: CSGPRDRGTDTQYF. CDR3 DNA: TGCAGTGGTCCGCGGGACAGGGGCACAGATACGCAGTATTTT. The J gene is TRBJ2-3, the V gene TRBV20-1; 9 bases are shared with TRBD1. Germline loops: CDR1 DFQATT, CDR2 SNEGSKA (reference sequence). The ends lost 7 bases at V and 1 base at J; junction bases unmatched: 6. The CDR3 runs to 14 residues.